These 24 T cell receptor gamma chains share one sample of origin, sequenced in a study of γδ T cells in repeated Plasmodium falciparum infection. Gammadelta T cells were flow-sorted from PBMC into Vgamma9/Vdelta2+ and Vdelta2-negative populations for bulk analysis. With CATT, TCRdb re-called clones from the multiplex PCR reads. This table has about 5,000 gamma-chain clones, around 3.7% appearing once. Sequenced: gamma-delta T cells from blood. The receptors were sampled from a pool of human donors (malaria-infected and uninfected, not separated).

This clone was recorded a few times. The amino acid sequence in TCRdb belongs to a much larger clone and departs from this DNA's translation at residue 4, likely a sequencing read error; the sequence shown is translated from the DNA. This chain connects TRGV9 to TRGJP. Germline CDR1 is GITISATS and CDR2 is ISYDGTV (reference sequence). The CDR3 has 15 residues. The CDR3 spells CALREVRMGKKIKVF. The DNA for the CDR3 is TGTGCCTTGCGGGAGGTGCGGATGGGCAAAAAAATCAAGGTATTT.

Comments on this clone: A far larger clone is only one base removed, so a read error is likely. Because the CDR3's place on the DNA is in doubt, the DNA is left out and the CDR3 is given as listed by TCRdb. Other nucleotide sequences in the sample specify the same CDR3. TRGV9 is the V gene, and the J gene was not called. 28 amino acids form the CDR3, both terminal residues included. Germline V gene sequence: CDR1 GITISATS, CDR2 ISYDGTV (reference sequence). CDR3 residues: CALFPLRNSLAVEQHLLSQVSIGRIQHF.

As to this clone: The protein TCRdb lists belongs to a much larger clone and differs from this DNA's translation at residue 10, which points to a read error; the protein shown is made from the DNA. The chain couples TRGV9 to TRGJP. CDR1 and CDR2 from the germline V gene are GITISATS and ISYDGTV (reference sequence). This CDR3 region has 16 residues. CDR3 sequence reads: CALWEKQELSKKIKVF. DNA for the CDR3: TGTGCCTTGTGGGAGAAACAAGAGTTGAGCAAAAAAATCAAGGTATTT.

The J gene is TRGJP, the V gene TRGV9. Since TCRdb gives no J gene, matching the DNA to germline was used here to assign it. Germline V gene data show CDR1 as GITISATS and CDR2 as ISYDGTV (reference sequence). The CDR3 sequence is 18 residues long. With V trimmed by 1 base and J by 11 bases, 14 bases remained unmatched. The CDR3 DNA sequence: TGTGCCTTGTGGGAGGTACGAGGTCGGCAAGTGGGCAAAAAAATCAAGGTATTT. This codes for CALWEVRGRQVGKKIKVF.

In the case of this clone: TCRdb's entry gives the protein of a much larger clone, which mismatches this DNA's translation at residue 4, likely from a read error; the protein reported here is translated from the DNA. This chain links TRGV9 with TRGJP. The CDR3 length is 16 residues. From germline, CDR1 is GITISATS and CDR2 ISYDGTV (reference sequence). This chain's CDR3 is CALREGLELGKKIKVF. The DNA for the CDR3 is TGTGCCTTGCGGGAGGGCTTAGAGTTGGGCAAAAAAATCAAGGTATTT.

This clone showed up just a few times. The rearrangement uses TRGV9 and TRGJP. TCRdb carries no J gene annotation; the J gene was assigned here by matching the DNA with germline. With 4 bases clipped from V and 5 bases from J, the junction kept 11 bases outside the gene matches. Germline V gene sequence: CDR1 GITISATS, CDR2 ISYDGTV (reference sequence). The CDR3 extends over 18 amino acids. CDR3 in DNA: TGTGCCTTGTGGGACCCGCGGGCAAAAGAGTTGGGCAAAAAAATCAAGGTATTT. This codes for CALWDPRAKELGKKIKVF.

A note on this clone: The protein that TCRdb holds for this DNA derives from a much larger clone and differs from the translated DNA at residue 12, which likely indicates a read error; the protein shown here is translated from the DNA. The chain employs TRGV2 and TRGJ1 or TRGJ2. CDR1 EGSNGY and CDR2 YDSYNSKV come from the germline V gene. The CDR3 contains 14 residues. The CDR3 nucleotides are TGTGCCACCTGGGACGGGCGGAATTATTATAAGAGACTCTTT. This sequence encodes CATWDGRNYYKRLF.

There are many counts of this clone. TCRdb attributes to this sequence the protein of a much larger clone, which differs from the DNA translation at residue 10; a read error is likely, and the protein displayed is translated from the DNA. This rearrangement joins TRGV4 to TRGJP1. The CDR3 extends over 16 amino acids. The V gene end was trimmed by 0 bases and the J gene end by 6 bases; junction bases not matched to a gene: 10. Germline loops: CDR1 EGSTGY, CDR2 YDSYTSSV. CDR3 coding DNA: TGTGCCACCTGGGATGGGTTCCATCACGCTGGTTGGTTCAAGATATTT. Its translation is CATWDGFHHAGWFKIF.

This clone is large (0.1 to 1%) in the sample. At the DNA level, this CDR3 is encoded by other sequences in the same sample as well. The CDR3 region has the DNA TGTGCCTTGTGGGAGGCCACAGTGTTGGGCAAAAAAATCAAGGTATTT. The encoded protein is CALWEATVLGKKIKVF. The chain uses TRGV9 and TRGJP. J gave up 9 bases and V 2 bases, and 7 bases lay outside the gene matches. CDR3 size: 16 residues. Per germline, CDR1 GITISATS and CDR2 ISYDGTV (reference sequence).

This clone has a handful of counts. TCRdb's protein, taken from a much larger clone, differs from this DNA's translation at residue 6, likely owing to a read error; the protein displayed comes from the DNA. The chain recombines TRGV8 with TRGJ1 or TRGJ2. J was trimmed by 12 bases and V by 4 bases; bases with no gene match: 15. The germline CDR1 and CDR2 sequences are VENAVY and YDSYNSRV. The CDR3 is 13 amino acids. DNA for the CDR3: TGTGCCACCTGGGAATTCATTACGCAGGGGAAACTCTTT. Protein sequence: CATWEFITQGKLF.

Within the sample, this clone is medium-sized. At the DNA level, this CDR3 is encoded by other sequences in the same sample as well. The CDR3 loop reads CATWDGGHYYKKLF. The CDR3 region has the DNA TGTGCCACCTGGGATGGCGGGCATTATTATAAGAAACTCTTT. V usage is TRGV4 and J usage is TRGJ1 or TRGJ2. Germline loops: CDR1 EGSTGY, CDR2 YDSYTSSV. V trimming: 1 base; J trimming: 2 bases; junction bases outside the gene matches: 5. The CDR3 has 14 amino acids.

This clone turned up a few times. Translating this DNA gives a protein that differs at residue 3 from the TCRdb one, which belongs to a much larger clone; a read error is likely, and the protein shown is this translation. The chain has TRGV4 and TRGJ1 or TRGJ2. Germline V gives CDR1 EGSTGY, CDR2 YDSYTSSV. The CDR3 covers 13 residues. DNA of the CDR3: TGTGCCGCCTGGGATGGGCTGTATTATAAGAAACTCTTT. Protein sequence: CAAWDGLYYKKLF.

V and J are TRGV9 and TRGJP. Here the J gene was assigned by germline matching of the DNA, as TCRdb has none. This CDR3 has 17 amino acids. Germline V gene lookup returns CDR1 GITISATS and CDR2 ISYDGTV (reference sequence). V lost 2 bases and J lost 7; bases outside the gene matches: 8. CDR3 sequence reads: CALWEGSPELGKKIKVF. The DNA of the CDR3 is TGTGCCTTGTGGGAGGGCTCCCCGGAGTTGGGCAAAAAAATCAAGGTATTT.

Worth noting for this clone: TCRdb lists the protein of a much larger clone for this DNA, which differs at residue 9, so this is likely a read error; the protein given here is translated from the DNA itself. The V gene is listed as TRGV5; no J gene was called. This CDR3 spans 11 amino acids. Germline-derived CDR1 and CDR2 are VINAFY and YDVSNSKD. The CDR3 sequence is CATWDKYKELF. The CDR3 nucleotides read TGTGCCACCTGGGACAAGTATAAGGAACTCTTT.

Only a few counts were recorded for this clone. TCRdb's entry gives the protein of a much larger clone, which mismatches this DNA's translation at residue 15, likely from a read error; the protein reported here is translated from the DNA. The V gene corresponds to TRGV9; no J gene was called. The V gene's germline CDR1 is GITISATS and CDR2 ISYDGTV (reference sequence). The CDR3 loop spans 17 amino acids. The CDR3 DNA reads TGTGCCTTGTGGGAGCCCGACGGGGAGTTGGGCAAAAAAATCAGGGTATTT. Residues: CALWEPDGELGKKIRVF.

Remarks on this clone: This DNA's translation differs at residue 9 from TCRdb's protein, which comes from a much larger clone; a read error is likely, and the protein shown is translated from the DNA. The sample contains more than one DNA sequence encoding this CDR3. The chain joins TRGV4 to TRGJ1 or TRGJ2. There are 13 residues in the CDR3. The V segment lost 3 bases and the J segment 10 bases; nucleotides outside the gene matches: 12. Germline CDR1 and CDR2: EGSTGY and YDSYTSSV. The CDR3 DNA follows: TGTGCCACCTGGGATTACGGCGAAGAGAAGAAACTCTTT. Its protein product is CATWDYGEEKKLF.

Worth noting for this clone: Only one base separates this from a far larger clonotype, so it likely reflects a read error. It is unclear where the CDR3 begins or ends on the DNA, so no DNA is shown, and the CDR3 is as TCRdb lists it. The J gene was not called, though the V gene is TRGV8. Germline CDR1 and CDR2: VENAVY and YDSYNSRV. Inclusive of both ends, the CDR3 amounts to 32 amino acids. CDR3 residues: CATWDGDFIIRNSLAVEQHLLSQVSIGRIQHF.

This clone has a count of ten or more. This may stem from a read error, because a much larger clone lies one nucleotide away. Other DNA sequences in this sample translate to the same CDR3. The chain couples TRGV9 to TRGJP. The CDR3 has 16 amino acids. Germline V gives CDR1 GITISATS, CDR2 ISYDGTV (reference sequence). The V segment lost 1 base and the J segment 6 bases; nucleotides outside the gene matches: 3. The CDR3 region is CALWEVGELGKKIKVF. CDR3 bases: TGTGCCTTGTGGGAGGTAGGAGAGTTGGGCAAAAAAATCAAGGTATTT.

This clone was observed many times. The protein here is the DNA translation, as the TCRdb protein differs from it at residue 5. This rearrangement joins TRGV9 to TRGJP. The J gene, missing from TCRdb, was assigned here through DNA to germline matching. CDR1 and CDR2 (germline): GITISATS, ISYDGTV (reference sequence). V lost 5 bases and J lost 4; bases outside the gene matches: 5. CDR3 length: 16 amino acids. In nucleotides, the CDR3 is TGTGCCTTGTGGGCTGTCCAAGAGTTGGGCAAAAAAATCAAGGTATTT. It yields the protein CALWAVQELGKKIKVF.

Only a few counts were recorded for this clone. The mismatch at residue 7 between this DNA's translation and the TCRdb protein of a much larger clone likely reflects a read error; the protein shown is translated from the DNA. The chain couples TRGV4 to TRGJ1 or TRGJ2. CDR3 length equals 13 residues. Germline V lookup: CDR1 EGSTGY, CDR2 YDSYTSSV. V shed 3 bases and J 4 bases; nucleotides not matched to a gene: 6. CDR3 nucleotides: TGTGCCACCTGGGATTCGAAGTATTATAAGAAACTCTTT. Its protein is CATWDSKYYKKLF.

This clone has more than one count but fewer than ten. TCRdb shows a much larger clone's protein in place of this DNA's translation, and the two differ at residue 9, likely through a read error; the protein shown is translated from the DNA. V gene TRGV9 combines with J gene TRGJP. Germline assignment: CDR1 GITISATS and CDR2 ISYDGTV (reference sequence). Trimming at V came to 0 bases and at J to 4 bases, leaving 9 bases not matched to a gene. This CDR3 spans 19 amino acids. For the CDR3, the DNA is TGTGCCTTGTGGGAGGTGCACCCGTCTCAAGAGTTGGGCAAAAAAATCAAGGTATTT. Translated, it gives CALWEVHPSQELGKKIKVF.

Comment on this clone: A single base is all that separates this from a far larger clone, so a read error is likely. This CDR3 is also generated by other DNA sequences in the sample. The V gene is listed as TRGV9; no J gene was called. The CDR3 length is 12 residues. Per the germline V gene, CDR1 is GITISATS and CDR2 is ISYDGTV (reference sequence). The CDR3 region has the DNA TGTGCCTCATATCATTCCCAGGATAAGAAGCTCTTT. Residues: CASYHSQDKKLF.

Judged by abundance, this clone is medium-sized (0.01 to 0.1%). V is TRGV2 and J is TRGJ1 or TRGJ2. Unmatched junction bases numbered 1, after V lost 1 base and J lost 1 base. Germline assignment: CDR1 EGSNGY and CDR2 YDSYNSKV. The CDR3 has 13 residues. The CDR3 bases are TGTGCCACCTGGGACGGAAATTATTATAAGAAACTCTTT. Translating gives CATWDGNYYKKLF.

This clone is large. Other DNA sequences from this sample encode an identical CDR3 as well. This sequence joins TRGV9 and TRGJP. The CDR3 is 16 residues long. V lost 3 bases, J lost 9 bases, and 8 bases stayed unmatched. Germline V gives CDR1 GITISATS, CDR2 ISYDGTV (reference sequence). CDR3 region: CALWEYKVLGKKIKVF. The CDR3 DNA sequence: TGTGCCTTGTGGGAGTATAAAGTGTTGGGCAAAAAAATCAAGGTATTT.